What follows are 28 T cell receptor beta chains derived from one specimen sequenced in a study of response to subunit inactivated influenza vaccine. TCRdb re-analysed the RT-PCR reads in MiXCR, keeping a single row per CDR3 protein. Of 250,000 to 350,000 distinct CDR3 sequences detected, approximately 21% appear once; the ten largest clones hold about 9.3%. Specimen: PBMCs from blood, collected about 19 months after vaccination. These receptors all come from a man aged 50 to 75 who received an inactivated influenza vaccine.

There are many counts of this clonotype. The rearrangement joins TRBV7-6 to TRBJ1-5, with TRBD1 matching 10 bases. The CDR3 runs to 17 residues. After removal of 5 bases from V and 0 bases from J, the junction contained 7 bases not matched to a gene. The germline gives CDR1 SGHVS, CDR2 FNYEAQ. The DNA for the CDR3 is TGTGCCAGCAGCCCTGGGACAGGGGTATATAGCAATCAGCCCCAGCATTTT. Its protein product is CASSPGTGVYSNQPQHF.

This chain connects TRBV5-1 to TRBJ1-2; D might be TRBD1 (6 bases). This CDR3 has 15 residues. The germline V and J ends were trimmed by 4 bases and 5 bases, with 18 bases remaining between them. Germline V gene data show CDR1 as SGHRS and CDR2 as YFSETQ. The CDR3 loop reads CASSPSTGYEYGYTF. The CDR3, as DNA: TGCGCCAGCAGCCCGAGCACAGGGTACGAATATGGCTACACCTTC.

On this clonotype itself: Germline is not matched at one junction end, which may reflect a read error. This sequence joins TRBV11-2 and TRBJ1-6; no firm D call. Germline lookup yields CDR1 SGHAT and CDR2 FQNNGV. CDR3 length equals 18 residues. In DNA, the CDR3 is TGTGCCAGCAGCTTAGATTCCGGGCTAAAATACTATAATTCACCCCTCCACTTC. Translation gives CASSLDSGLKYYNSPLHF. Variable domain in full (rest from reference TRBV11-2 and TRBJ1-6): EAGVAQSPRYKIIEKRQSVAFWCNPISGHATLYWYQQILGQGPKLLIQFQNNGVVDDSQLPKDRFSAERLKGVDSTLKIQPAKLEDSAVYLCASSLDSGLKYYNSPLHFGNGTRLTVT.

To note about this clonotype: A read error may account for a junction end that differs from germline. V usage is TRBV20-1 and J usage is TRBJ1-2, with D uncertain. This CDR3 comprises 14 residues. Germline lookup yields CDR1 DFQATT and CDR2 SNEGSKA (reference sequence). The CDR3 protein is CSARDLGYWYGCTF. CDR3 coding DNA: TGCAGTGCTAGAGATCTGGGGTATTGGTATGGCTGCACCTTC.

The table lists this clonotype with a few counts. This chain connects TRBV5-5 to TRBJ2-5; D might be TRBD2 (6 bases). Germline-derived CDR1 and CDR2 are SGHKS and YYEKEE (reference sequence). V was shortened by 0 bases and J by 9 bases, with 15 bases between the two germline ends. The CDR3 spans 14 residues. In nucleotides, the CDR3 is TGTGCCAGCAGCTTGGACGGACACCCGGGGGCCCAGTACTTC. Its translation is CASSLDGHPGAQYF. The full variable domain, completed using reference TRBV5-5 and TRBJ2-5, is DAGVTQSPTHLIKTRGQQVTLRCSPISGHKSVSWYQQVLGQGPQFIFQYYEKEERGRGNFPDRFSARQFPNYSSELNVNALLLGDSALYLCASSLDGHPGAQYFGPGTRLLVL.

Note on this clonotype: One junction end does not reproduce the germline sequence, and a read error may be involved. The genes are TRBV7-2 and TRBJ2-1; tentatively, D is TRBD1 (5 bases). This CDR3 is 13 amino acids long. Germline V gene sequence: CDR1 SGHTA, CDR2 FQGNSA. Here the CDR3 reads CASSLEGRGVRIF. CDR3 coding DNA: TGTGCCAGCAGCTTAGAGGGTAGGGGCGTTAGGATCTTC.

The table lists this clonotype with a few counts. V and J are TRBV7-2 and TRBJ1-2; 7 nucleotides align to TRBD1. The V gene's germline CDR1 is SGHTA and CDR2 FQGNSA. The CDR3 has 15 amino acids. Losses at the gene ends were 5 bases for V and 4 bases for J; bases not matched to a gene: 10. The CDR3 bases are TGTGCCAGCAGCCCTGACCGGACAGGTGGCTATGGCTACACCTTC. Protein sequence: CASSPDRTGGYGYTF. The variable domain in full, with the rest retrieved from reference TRBV7-2 and TRBJ1-2, is GAGVSQSPSNKVTEKGKDVELRCDPISGHTALYWYRQSLGQGLEFLIYFQGNSAPDKSGLPSDRFSAERTGGSVSTLTIQRTQQEDSAVYLCASSPDRTGGYGYTFGSGTRLTVV.

V is TRBV7-9 and J is TRBJ1-4; no reliable D call. The ends were cut back, 5 bases at V and 8 bases at J, with 9 bases in the middle. In germline, CDR1 is SEHNR, CDR2 FQNEAQ (reference sequence). The CDR3 covers 12 residues. The CDR3 is CASSPLSEKLFF. The CDR3 nucleotides read TGTGCCAGCAGCCCCCTATCCGAAAAACTGTTTTTT.

A few counts support this clonotype. The CDR3 reads CSAFRDPPANYGYTF. CDR3 nucleotides: TGCAGTGCTTTCCGGGACCCTCCAGCTAACTATGGCTACACCTTC. The V gene is TRBV20-1, the J gene TRBJ1-2, with D perhaps matching TRBD1 (5 bases). This CDR3 has 15 residues. Germline CDR1 and CDR2: DFQATT and SNEGSKA (reference sequence). V lost 5 bases and J lost 0, with 16 bases in between.

This clonotype was seen at least ten times. The chain joins TRBV7-2 to TRBJ1-5; possible D gene TRBD1, 5 bases. Trimming shortened V by 1 base and J by 2 bases, and 12 bases separated the two germline ends. Germline CDR1 is SGHTA and CDR2 is FQGNSA. The length of the CDR3 is 16 residues. The CDR3 sequence is CASSLVGVMRNQPQHF. The CDR3 region has the DNA TGTGCCAGCAGCTTAGTGGGGGTAATGCGCAATCAGCCCCAGCATTTT.

This clonotype was observed a handful of times. The rearrangement links TRBV6-5 to TRBJ1-5; D may be TRBD1 (5 bases). Trimming removed 0 bases at V and 0 bases at J, with 12 bases between. This CDR3 has 17 residues. Germline values: CDR1 MNHEY, CDR2 SVGAGI. The CDR3 nucleotides are TGTGCCAGCAGTTACTCTCAGCAGGGCTCTAGCAATCAGCCCCAGCATTTT. Its protein is CASSYSQQGSSNQPQHF.

A remark on this clonotype: At one end the junction does not follow the germline gene, possibly because of a read error. The chain carries TRBV27 and TRBJ1-1, with 7 nucleotides matching TRBD1. This CDR3 has 16 amino acids. Germline assignment: CDR1 MNHEY and CDR2 SMNVEV (reference sequence). The CDR3 DNA reads as TGTGCCAGCAGTACCGACAGGGTCGGGACGAACACTGAAGCTTTATTT. This encodes CASSTDRVGTNTEALF.

The genes are TRBV20-1 and TRBJ2-7; 13 nucleotides line up with TRBD2. This CDR3 spans 18 amino acids. The V segment lost 2 bases and the J segment 2 bases; nucleotides outside the gene matches: 12. CDR1 DFQATT and CDR2 SNEGSKA come from the germline V gene (reference sequence). This CDR3 is CSARLWLGLAGDTYEQYF. The CDR3, as DNA: TGCAGTGCTAGATTGTGGCTAGGACTAGCGGGGGACACCTACGAGCAGTACTTC.

Only a few counts were recorded for this clonotype. The V and J genes are TRBV18 and TRBJ1-6, with a tentative D call TRBD1 (6 bases). The CDR3 totals 12 residues. V was trimmed by 8 bases and J by 7 bases, leaving 9 bases between them. From germline, CDR1 is KGHSH and CDR2 LQKENI. The CDR3 is CASRGGNSPLHF. The DNA of the CDR3 is TGTGCCAGCCGAGGGGGAAATTCACCCCTCCACTTT. The full variable domain, completed using reference TRBV18 and TRBJ1-6, is NAGVMQNPRHLVRRRGQEARLRCSPMKGHSHVYWYRQLPEEGLKFMVYLQKENIIDESGMPKERFSAEFPKEGPSILRIQQVVRGDSAAYFCASRGGNSPLHFGNGTRLTVT.

This clonotype was observed at least ten times. The V and J genes are TRBV7-9 and TRBJ1-5, with D hard to call. The CDR3 is made up of 12 amino acids. Germline lookup yields CDR1 SEHNR and CDR2 FQNEAQ (reference sequence). Between the trimmed V and J ends, which lost 1 base and 2 bases, there was a span of 0 bases. In nucleotides, the CDR3 is TGTGCCAGCAGCTTAGGCAATCAGCCCCAGCATTTT. Its protein is CASSLGNQPQHF.

The rearrangement links TRBV7-9 to TRBJ2-7; no reliable D call. V shed 8 bases and J shed 2 bases, with 7 bases lying between them. The CDR3 is 11 residues long. CDR1 and CDR2 from the germline V gene are SEHNR and FQNEAQ (reference sequence). The CDR3 DNA sequence: TGTGCCAGCCAAGGGACCTACGAGCAGTACTTC. This encodes CASQGTYEQYF.

The rearrangement links TRBV27 to TRBJ2-5; no firm D call. Looked up from germline, CDR1 is MNHEY and CDR2 is SMNVEV (reference sequence). The CDR3 loop spans 12 amino acids. The V end lost 2 bases, the J end lost 7 bases, and 8 bases lay between the germline ends. The CDR3 is CASSLLGGTQYF. CDR3 coding DNA: TGTGCCAGCAGTTTACTCGGCGGGACCCAGTACTTC.

This clonotype showed up just a few times. V usage is TRBV7-9 and J usage is TRBJ2-7, with D unclear. The CDR3 sequence is 14 residues long. The germline V gene encodes CDR1 SEHNR and CDR2 FQNEAQ (reference sequence). Trimming stripped 8 bases from V and 3 bases from J, with 17 bases between. The CDR3 DNA reads TGTGCCAGCGCGCCCCGGGCAGGAGACTACGAGCAGTACTTC. It translates to CASAPRAGDYEQYF.

The chain uses TRBV28 and TRBJ2-7, with 11 bases aligning to TRBD2. V shed 4 bases, J shed 4 bases, and the junction held 9 bases outside the gene matches. The CDR3 has 16 residues. Germline values: CDR1 MDHEN, CDR2 SYDVKM. The CDR3 nucleotides read TGTGCCAGCAGTTCCACAACTAGCGGGAGCATATACGAGCAGTACTTC. It is translated as CASSSTTSGSIYEQYF.

The chain is built from TRBV20-1 and TRBJ2-7; 8 bases match TRBD1. Germline trimming cut 3 bases from V and 7 bases from J; bases unmatched to any gene: 11. There are 14 residues in the CDR3. Germline CDR1 reads DFQATT; CDR2 reads SNEGSKA (reference sequence). The CDR3 nucleotides read TGCAGTGCTAGTTTAGGACAGGGATTGGGGGAGCAGTACTTC. This sequence encodes CSASLGQGLGEQYF.

The chain joins TRBV5-8 to TRBJ2-7; D remains unclear. From germline, CDR1 is SGHTS and CDR2 YDEGEE. Trimming removed 5 bases from V and 4 bases from J, with 4 bases in between. This CDR3 region has 10 residues. The chain's CDR3 is CASRRYEQYF. The CDR3, as DNA: TGTGCCAGCAGAAGATACGAGCAGTACTTC.

The genes are TRBV20-1 and TRBJ2-5, with 14 bases lining up with TRBD2. This CDR3 comprises 16 residues. V shed 2 bases and J 5 bases; nucleotides not matched to a gene: 7. CDR1 is DFQATT, CDR2 SNEGSKA, per germline (reference sequence). The chain's CDR3 is CSARPRLAGGLETQYF. The CDR3 region has the DNA TGCAGTGCTAGACCTCGACTAGCGGGGGGGCTGGAGACCCAGTACTTC.

A few counts support this clonotype. This chain uses TRBV6-1 with TRBJ1-2, with a tentative D call TRBD1 (5 bases). The V gene's germline CDR1 is MNHNS and CDR2 SASEGT. V was shortened by 2 bases and J by 4 bases, with 23 bases between the two germline ends. The CDR3 covers 18 residues. DNA for the CDR3: TGTGCCAGCAGTGAATATCCTGGGTCCAGGCGTGGGGGCTATGGCTACACCTTC. Translation: CASSEYPGSRRGGYGYTF.

J is TRBJ2-7 and V is TRBV4-3; 8 positions match TRBD2. This CDR3 is built from 14 residues. The V gene's germline CDR1 is LGHNA and CDR2 YSLEER. V was clipped by 4 bases and J by 4 bases; unmatched bases: 6. The CDR3 region has the DNA TGCGCCAGCAGCCCGTTCGGGGGGGCTTACGAGCAGTACTTC. Protein product: CASSPFGGAYEQYF.

This chain uses TRBV24-1 with TRBJ1-1; 7 nucleotides agree with TRBD1. Germline trimming cut 12 bases from V and 4 bases from J; bases unmatched to any gene: 10. This CDR3 contains 13 residues. The germline gives CDR1 KGHDR, CDR2 SFDVKD. The CDR3 nucleotides are TGTGCCGCCCCGGGACAGTCTTCCACTGAAGCTTTCTTT. This encodes CAAPGQSSTEAFF.

This clonotype was counted between two and nine times. The rearrangement links TRBV7-2 to TRBJ2-7; 8 bases match TRBD2. This CDR3 region has 15 residues. Germline trimming cut 1 base from V and 1 base from J; bases unmatched to any gene: 3. Germline CDR1 SGHTA, CDR2 FQGNSA. In DNA, the CDR3 is TGTGCCAGCAGCTTAGTTAGCGGGGAGTCCTACGAGCAGTACTTC. Protein sequence: CASSLVSGESYEQYF.

The V gene is TRBV5-6, the J gene TRBJ2-7; D not resolved. V dropped 4 bases and J dropped 2 bases, with 13 bases sitting between them. This CDR3 contains 14 residues. The germline gives CDR1 SGHDT, CDR2 YYEEEE. CDR3 in amino acids: CASSPLREPYEQYF. The CDR3 DNA reads TGTGCCAGCAGCCCTTTACGAGAGCCCTACGAGCAGTACTTC.

This clonotype was picked up many times. This chain connects TRBV6-1 to TRBJ1-5; D remains ambiguous. CDR1 and CDR2 from the germline V gene are MNHNS and SASEGT. The CDR3 contains 16 residues. V lost 5 bases, J lost 2 bases, and 16 bases lay in between. In DNA, the CDR3 is TGTGCCAGCAGTCCCGGACGTACCTGGGGCAATCAGCCCCAGCATTTT. Translating gives CASSPGRTWGNQPQHF.